This T cell receptor beta chain is drawn from a study of T cells in localized non-small cell lung cancer. Overall study findings and caveats: A median of 57 clones ranked among the top 100 in tumor appeared in adjacent lung. Uninvolved adjacent lung showed the highest T cell clonality, exceeding tumor.

As regards this clone: What it binds is unknown.

V shed 1 base and J 4 bases; nucleotides not matched to a gene: 10. Germline V gene sequence: CDR1 MGHDK, CDR2 SYGVNS. The CDR3 runs to 17 residues. Profiled with immunoSEQ multiplex PCR; TCRdb holds only in-frame clones, not every one. The sample shows roughly 39,000 clones, roughly nine tenths of them seen only once. This receptor was obtained from a woman aged 35 to 75 with stage II lung adenocarcinoma. V usage is TRBV25-1 and J usage is TRBJ2-5; 9 bases map to TRBD1. Sequenced material: PBMCs, taken before any cancer treatment. In DNA, the CDR3 is TGTGCCAGCAGTGAATGGTACATTCCGGGACAGGGAGAGACCCAGTACTTC. It yields the protein CASSEWYIPGQGETQYF. The complete variable domain, with remaining parts taken from reference TRBV25-1 and TRBJ2-5, reads EADIYQTPRYLVIGTGKKITLECSQTMGHDKMYWYQQDPGMELHLIHYSYGVNSTEKGDLSSESTVSRIRTEHFPLTLESARPSHTSQYLCASSEWYIPGQGETQYFGPGTRLLVL.